This T cell receptor beta chain is drawn from a study of blood T cell repertoires in COVID-19. The V segment lost 0 bases and the J segment 11 bases; nucleotides outside the gene matches: 5. Looked up from germline, CDR1 is SEHNR and CDR2 is FQNEAQ (reference sequence). CDR3 size: 14 residues. Clones were sequenced by immunoSEQ multiplex PCR, and TCRdb holds only the in-frame ones, with some missing. The sample holds about 68,000 clones, about 91% seen once. The specimen sequenced was peripheral blood. This rearrangement joins TRBV7-9 to TRBJ2-3; 10 bases agree with TRBD2. The TCR was taken from a man in his forties with COVID-19, enrolled during active disease. CDR3 nucleotide sequence: TGTGCCAGCAGCTTAGCGAGGCTAGCGGGAGTGCAGTATTTT. Protein sequence: CASSLARLAGVQYF.